The clone carrying this T cell receptor beta chain came up many times. Its target is not known. This record comes from a study of Graves' ophthalmopathy and Graves' hyperthyroidism. By definition, stable hyperthyroidism involved no ophthalmopathy within 18 months of follow-up. Recruitment covered hyperthyroidism patients aged 18 to 65 whose new diagnosis was of under 2 months' duration. The PBMCs used were ones drawn from 8 to 10 ml of fresh peripheral blood. Study-level results: Blood also contained most of the expanded thyroid clonotypes above 0.001 frequency.

V trimming: 7 bases; J trimming: 2 bases; junction bases outside the gene matches: 10. This CDR3 region has 16 residues. Amplification targeted the TCR beta CDR3 regions, with RNA transcripts as the source material. After a first-round RT-PCR with HTBI primers, a second-round multiplex PCR was run. TCRdb independently ran MiXCR on the multiplex PCR reads; one entry per CDR3 protein. The sample has 400,000 or so distinct CDR3 sequences; 15% are singletons. The sample comprised peripheral blood. V usage is TRBV12-3 or TRBV12-4 and J usage is TRBJ2-7; 11 bases agree with TRBD2. The sequence was collected from a woman in her late teens or twenties with stable Graves' hyperthyroidism. The CDR3 spells CASTHTPGLAAYEQYF. In DNA form, the CDR3 reads TGTGCCAGCACTCATACCCCGGGACTAGCGGCCTACGAGCAGTACTTC.